This T cell receptor beta chain is drawn from a study of CD8+ T cells in alopecia areata. About the research overall: Patients received oral tofacitinib, 5 to 10 mg twice daily, for moderate-to-severe alopecia areata.

RNA was isolated and reverse transcribed to cDNA, the sequencing template. Method: immunoSEQ multiplex PCR; TCRdb's copy keeps in-frame clones and lacks some. The sample lists more than 150,000 clones, less than 65% occurring once. J was trimmed by 4 bases and V by 5 bases; bases with no gene match: 7. CDR3 length: 15 amino acids. CDR1 is MNHEY, CDR2 SMNVEV, per germline (reference sequence). PBMCs were stained for CD3, CD4 and CD8, and CD4+ and CD8+ T cells were sorted. This sample comprised CD8+ T cells sorted from blood, obtained at week 0. The receptor was isolated from a human donor with alopecia areata. J is TRBJ2-5 and V is TRBV27, with 10 bases identical to TRBD1. CDR3 amino acids: CASSVDRGTLETQYF. CDR3 sequence (DNA): TGTGCCAGCAGTGTGGACAGGGGGACCCTAGAGACCCAGTACTTC.